The rows below give T cell receptor beta chains drawn from one sample of a study of cytomegalovirus exposure and HLA in healthy donors. TCRdb's table, derived via immunoSEQ multiplex PCR, lists solely in-frame clones and lacks some. Of under 200,000 clones listed, approximately 73% are singletons. The sample consisted of PBMCs. These receptors all come from a man aged 45-60 years in good health and CMV-seronegative. The CDR3 runs from the conserved cysteine through the conserved F or W. A D gene is named only where the DNA matches it firmly. Clone size is given for some rows only: seen once, a few or many times, or a class if the clone is expanded.

v_gene	j_gene	d_gene	abundance	CDR3aa	CDR3nt
TRBV7-9	TRBJ2-3	TRBD1	few	CASSLRDRDDTQYF	TGTGCCAGCAGCTTAAGGGACAGGGATGATACGCAGTATTTT
TRBV19	TRBJ2-5	TRBD1	.	CASSRGQETQYF	TGTGCCAGTAGCAGGGGGCAAGAGACCCAGTACTTC
TRBV2	TRBJ1-5	TRBD1	.	CASSFGQGAGQPQHF	TGTGCCAGCAGCTTTGGACAGGGGGCTGGTCAGCCCCAGCATTTT
TRBV15	TRBJ2-7	.	once	CATSMGSSYERYF	TGTGCCACCAGCATGGGTTCTTCCTACGAGCGGTACTTC
TRBV29-1	TRBJ1-2	.	.	CSVPGDAYYGYTF	TGCAGCGTTCCAGGGGACGCGTATTATGGCTACACCTTC
TRBV5-6	TRBJ2-2	TRBD1	.	CASRPTGGSTGELFF	TGTGCCAGCAGACCCACAGGGGGCAGTACCGGGGAGCTGTTTTTT
TRBV7-2	TRBJ1-2	TRBD1	.	CASSLRGGADYGYTF	TGTGCCAGCAGCTTACGAGGGGGCGCCGACTATGGCTACACCTTC
TRBV28	TRBJ1-2	TRBD1	.	CASSFEARGYGYTF	TGTGCCAGCAGTTTTGAGGCCAGGGGGTATGGCTACACCTTC
TRBV27	TRBJ2-3	TRBD2	.	CASSLGLATDTQYF	TGTGCCAGCAGTTTAGGACTAGCCACAGATACGCAGTATTTT
TRBV19	TRBJ2-1	TRBD1	.	CASSGTGTGTIYNEQFF	TGTGCCAGTAGTGGGACCGGGACAGGGACGATCTACAATGAGCAGTTCTTC
TRBV11-3	TRBJ2-3	.	.	CASSLDADTQYF	TGTGCCAGCAGCTTAGATGCGGATACGCAGTATTTT
TRBV7-2	TRBJ2-7	TRBD2	.	CASSLRVSGGAYF	TGTGCCAGCAGCTTACGAGTGTCGGGGGGGGCTTACTTC
TRBV6-5	TRBJ2-3	TRBD2	few	CASSPGGVTDTQYF	TGTGCCAGCAGTCCCGGGGGGGTCACAGATACGCAGTATTTT
TRBV5-6	TRBJ1-2	.	.	CASSLLTNYGYTF	TGTGCCAGCAGCTTGCTTACAAACTATGGCTACACCTTC
TRBV11-2	TRBJ2-7	.	few	CASSPGPRGSYEQYF	TGTGCCAGCAGCCCCGGACCGCGGGGCTCCTACGAGCAGTACTTC
TRBV7-2	TRBJ2-3	TRBD2	.	CASSTQRGTTDTQYF	TGTGCCAGCAGCACCCAGCGGGGCACCACAGATACGCAGTATTTT